The 12 T cell receptor beta chains presented below share a single source sample, sequenced in a study of beta chain features in type 1 diabetes. Expressed TCRB transcripts were sequenced because the entire RNA isolate underwent reverse transcription. Repertoires were generated with immunoSEQ multiplex PCR, while TCRdb's copy carries only in-frame clones and drops some. The sample records 600,000 to 650,000 clones, around 16% being singletons. Sequenced input: naive CD4+ T cells from blood. These receptors were taken from a man aged 18-30 years in good health.

The chain carries TRBV4-1 and TRBJ2-1; TRBD2 matches 10 bases. Germline V gives CDR1 MGHRA, CDR2 YSYEKL. This CDR3 has 17 residues. V dropped 1 base and J dropped 6; count of bases not matched to a gene: 9. The CDR3 nucleotides are TGCGCCAGCAGCCAAGCGGAACAGACTAGCGGGCTCAATGAGCAGTTCTTC. Protein product: CASSQAEQTSGLNEQFF.

The chain recombines TRBV4-3 with TRBJ1-2; possibly TRBD1 for D (6 bases). The germline CDR1 and CDR2 sequences are LGHNA and YSLEER. V was trimmed by 2 bases and J by 3 bases, leaving 16 bases between them. The CDR3 is 16 amino acids. CDR3 residues: CASSQSEGGRHYGYTF. For the CDR3, the DNA is TGCGCCAGCAGCCAATCCGAGGGGGGGAGGCACTATGGCTACACCTTC.

This chain uses TRBV19 with TRBJ2-1; no clear D gene. The CDR3 runs to 18 residues. V was clipped by 3 bases and J by 0 bases, with 18 bases between them. CDR1 is LNHDA and CDR2 is SQIVND in the germline V gene (reference sequence). The CDR3 sequence is CASSMLGGRRSSYNEQFF. The CDR3 coding sequence is TGTGCCAGTAGTATGTTGGGCGGTCGAAGGAGCTCCTACAATGAGCAGTTCTTC.

The genes are TRBV11-2 and TRBJ2-5; D uncertain. V gave up 3 bases and J gave up 5 bases, with 4 bases separating them. There are 11 residues in the CDR3. CDR1 is SGHAT and CDR2 is FQNNGV in the germline V gene. This chain's CDR3 is CASSFGETQYF. The DNA of the CDR3 is TGTGCCAGCAGCTTCGGTGAGACCCAGTACTTC.

The chain links TRBV5-6 to TRBJ1-2, with TRBD1 matching 7 bases. CDR1 and CDR2 from the germline V gene are SGHDT and YYEEEE. This CDR3 region has 15 residues. Trimming at V came to 1 base and at J to 8 bases, leaving 11 bases not matched to a gene. In DNA form, the CDR3 reads TGTGCCAGCAGCTTGCGGGACAGCCCACTACGGGGCTACACCTTC. Translating gives CASSLRDSPLRGYTF.

The chain links TRBV9 to TRBJ2-3; D is perhaps TRBD1 (6 bases). Per the germline V gene, CDR1 is SGDLS and CDR2 is YYNGEE. The CDR3 has 14 amino acids. The V gene lost 3 bases and the J gene lost 0 bases, with 8 bases spanning the gap. The CDR3 spells CASSGTASTDTQYF. The CDR3 region has the DNA TGTGCCAGCAGCGGGACAGCAAGCACAGATACGCAGTATTTT.

The chain employs TRBV28 and TRBJ2-1; TRBD1 might be the D (6 bases). The CDR3 spans 18 residues. The V end lost 6 bases, the J end lost 3 bases, and 24 bases lay between the germline ends. The germline V gene has CDR1 MDHEN and CDR2 SYDVKM. The CDR3 DNA sequence: TGTGCCAGCAGGCAACTTGTCAGGAGGACAGATTACTACAATGAGCAGTTCTTC. This translates into CASRQLVRRTDYYNEQFF.

This clone came up a few times. This chain connects TRBV6-5 to TRBJ1-1; no clear D. Germline V gene data show CDR1 as MNHEY and CDR2 as SVGAGI. Trimming cost V 5 bases and J 2 bases, with 3 bases left between them. The CDR3 runs 11 residues. As DNA, the CDR3 is TGTGCCAGCAGTCATAACACTGAAGCTTTCTTT. It codes for CASSHNTEAFF.

The rearrangement uses TRBV11-2 and TRBJ2-1; D is uncertain. The CDR3 sequence is 16 residues long. Germline assignment: CDR1 SGHAT and CDR2 FQNNGV. V was trimmed by 2 bases and J by 2 bases, leaving 13 bases between them. The CDR3 sequence: CASSLTGLPTYNEQFF. The CDR3, as DNA: TGTGCCAGCAGCTTAACGGGCCTCCCTACCTACAATGAGCAGTTCTTC.

The chain recombines TRBV6-5 with TRBJ1-1, with D possibly being TRBD1 (6 bases). This CDR3 spans 12 amino acids. CDR1 and CDR2 (germline): MNHEY, SVGAGI. The V and J ends lost 6 bases and 8 bases respectively, with 13 bases between them. CDR3 amino acids: CASRQQGPEAFF. The CDR3, as DNA: TGTGCCAGCAGGCAACAGGGACCCGAAGCTTTCTTT.

The chain combines TRBV13 with TRBJ1-1, with 8 bases matching TRBD1. V lost 1 base to trimming and J lost 0 bases; unmatched junction nucleotides: 4. CDR3 length equals 16 residues. Germline V gene lookup returns CDR1 PRHDT and CDR2 FYEKMQ (reference sequence). CDR3 amino acids: CASSLAGGKVNTEAFF. CDR3 DNA sequence: TGTGCCAGCAGCTTAGCAGGGGGCAAAGTGAACACTGAAGCTTTCTTT.

The chain links TRBV7-2 to TRBJ2-5; 11 nucleotides align to TRBD2. Trimming at V came to 5 bases and at J to 5 bases, leaving 10 bases not matched to a gene. Germline values: CDR1 SGHTA, CDR2 FQGNSA. The CDR3 is 16 residues long. The CDR3 DNA is TGTGCCAGCAGCCGCCGCCTAGCGGGAGGCTGGGAGACCCAGTACTTC. This encodes CASSRRLAGGWETQYF.